These 31 T cell receptor beta chains share one sample of origin, sequenced in a study of CD8+ T cells in alopecia areata. cDNA reverse transcribed from extracted RNA served as the sequencing template. Profiling relied on immunoSEQ multiplex PCR, and the TCRdb table lists in-frame clones only, not all of them. The sample contains about 110,000 clones, roughly 59% of which appear only once. Sequenced material: CD8+ T cells sorted from blood. These receptors were obtained from a human donor in good health.

The chain links TRBV7-3 to TRBJ2-3; D is possibly TRBD1 or TRBD2 (6 bases each). Trimming took off 5 bases at V and 1 base at J, with 13 bases between the two ends. CDR3 length equals 15 residues. Germline assignment: CDR1 SGHTA and CDR2 FQGTGA. The chain's CDR3 is CASSGGTSRTDTQYF. The CDR3 DNA reads as TGTGCCAGCAGCGGGGGGACATCTCGCACAGATACGCAGTATTTT.

The chain recombines TRBV27 with TRBJ1-2; D gene unclear. The CDR3 runs to 13 residues. The V end lost 0 bases, the J end lost 7 bases, and 9 bases lay between the germline ends. CDR1 is MNHEY and CDR2 is SMNVEV in the germline V gene (reference sequence). Here the CDR3 reads CASSLSEGSGYTF. The DNA of the CDR3 is TGTGCCAGCAGTTTATCCGAGGGCTCTGGCTACACCTTC.

The chain carries TRBV28 and TRBJ2-5, with D perhaps assigned TRBD1 or TRBD2 (6 bases each). V was clipped by 7 bases and J by 4 bases, with 19 bases between them. Per the germline V gene, CDR1 is MDHEN and CDR2 is SYDVKM. There are 15 residues in the CDR3. The CDR3, as DNA: TGTGCCAGCATGGATACAGGGAGGTTTTCAGAGACCCAGTACTTC. This sequence encodes CASMDTGRFSETQYF.

V and J are TRBV4-1 and TRBJ1-2, with D hard to call. Looked up from germline, CDR1 is MGHRA and CDR2 is YSYEKL. The CDR3 runs 15 residues. The V gene lost 0 bases and the J gene lost 4 bases, with 12 bases spanning the gap. CDR3: CASSQDPGSIYGYTF. The CDR3 nucleotides read TGCGCCAGCAGCCAAGACCCCGGCAGTATCTATGGCTACACCTTC.

Worth noting for this clone: Given a much more abundant clone one base away, this may be a read error. V gene TRBV4-2 combines with J gene TRBJ2-2; D is uncertain. CDR3 length: 14 residues. Trimming took off 0 bases at V and 4 bases at J, with 6 bases between the two ends. CDR1 is LGHNA, CDR2 YNFKEQ, per germline. CDR3 nucleotide sequence: TGTGCCAGCAGCCAAGATCAGAGCACCGGGGAGCTGTTTTTT. This sequence encodes CASSQDQSTGELFF.

The table lists this clone with a few counts. This CDR3 is CASSEVGWNQPQHF. The CDR3 nucleotides are TGTGCCAGCAGTGAAGTGGGTTGGAATCAGCCCCAGCATTTT. The V call is TRBV6-1, the J call TRBJ1-5; D remains unclear. CDR3 length: 14 residues. CDR1 and CDR2 (germline): MNHNS, SASEGT. The germline V and J ends were trimmed by 1 base and 4 bases, with 8 bases remaining between them.

J is TRBJ2-5 and V is TRBV28, with D perhaps assigned TRBD1 or TRBD2 (7 bases each). Trimming cost V 10 bases and J 1 base, with 19 bases left between them. The CDR3 extends over 15 amino acids. In germline, CDR1 is MDHEN, CDR2 SYDVKM. The CDR3 protein is CATRGGGSPQETQYF. As DNA, the CDR3 is TGTGCCACCCGGGGAGGGGGCAGCCCCCAAGAGACCCAGTACTTC.

In this sample, this clone turned up a few times. The chain has TRBV5-1 and TRBJ2-5; D is unresolved. Per the germline V gene, CDR1 is SGHRS and CDR2 is YFSETQ. The CDR3 length is 11 residues. V dropped 2 bases and J dropped 5 bases, with 4 bases sitting between them. This CDR3 is CASSFQETQYF. In DNA form, the CDR3 reads TGCGCCAGCAGCTTTCAGGAGACCCAGTACTTC.

The chain links TRBV29-1 to TRBJ1-1, with unresolved D. V was pared by 4 bases and J by 1 base, with 7 bases between. Germline CDR1 and CDR2: SQVTM and ANQGSEA. The CDR3 contains 12 residues. The CDR3 DNA reads TGCAGCGTTGTTACGACGAACACTGAAGCTTTCTTT. This gives the protein CSVVTTNTEAFF.

The chain recombines TRBV5-4 with TRBJ1-1; TRBD1 might be the D (5 bases). Germline-derived CDR1 and CDR2 are SGHNT and YYREEE (reference sequence). The CDR3 totals 17 residues. Trimming removed 4 bases from V and 4 bases from J, with 23 bases in between. CDR3 bases: TGTGCCAGCAGCGAGCCGGATGACAGAGGCGAGGGCACTGAAGCTTTCTTT. It specifies CASSEPDDRGEGTEAFF.

The chain uses TRBV25-1 and TRBJ1-3; no firm D call. CDR1 is MGHDK, CDR2 SYGVNS, per germline. V lost 5 bases to trimming and J lost 2 bases, with 13 bases between them. The length of the CDR3 is 15 residues. CDR3 in amino acids: CASSPPGRAGNTIYF. CDR3 coding DNA: TGTGCCAGCAGTCCCCCGGGTCGCGCTGGAAACACCATATATTTT. Supplemented by reference TRBV25-1 and TRBJ1-3, the full variable domain reads EADIYQTPRYLVIGTGKKITLECSQTMGHDKMYWYQQDPGMELHLIHYSYGVNSTEKGDLSSESTVSRIRTEHFPLTLESARPSHTSQYLCASSPPGRAGNTIYFGEGSWLTVV.

This clone was observed a handful of times. The genes are TRBV5-6 and TRBJ2-5, with D perhaps assigned TRBD1 or TRBD2 (5 bases each). This CDR3 comprises 17 residues. The germline CDR1 and CDR2 sequences are SGHDT and YYEEEE. V lost 0 bases and J lost 2, with 17 bases in between. CDR3 residues: CASSLDPPGTQQETQYF. The CDR3 DNA is TGTGCCAGCAGCTTGGACCCCCCCGGGACCCAACAAGAGACCCAGTACTTC.

The chain joins TRBV19 to TRBJ2-7, with 7 bases identical to TRBD2. V lost 1 base and J lost 3; bases outside the gene matches: 3. Germline CDR1 and CDR2: LNHDA and SQIVND (reference sequence). The CDR3 spans 14 residues. This CDR3 is CASSIAGGSYEQYF. The CDR3, as DNA: TGTGCCAGTAGTATAGCCGGGGGGAGCTACGAGCAGTACTTC. The variable domain in full, completed from reference TRBV19 and TRBJ2-7, reads DGGITQSPKYLFRKEGQNVTLSCEQNLNHDAMYWYRQDPGQGLRLIYYSQIVNDFQKGDIAEGYSVSREKKESFPLTVTSAQKNPTAFYLCASSIAGGSYEQYFGPGTRLTVT.

This CDR3 reads CASSETEKLFF. Here the CDR3 DNA reads TGTGCCAGCAGTGAGACCGAAAAACTGTTTTTT. This chain connects TRBV25-1 to TRBJ1-4; D not certain. V lost 3 bases to trimming and J lost 8 bases, with 4 bases between them. CDR1 and CDR2 from the germline V gene are MGHDK and SYGVNS. This CDR3 comprises 11 residues.

This clone was counted only a few times. J is TRBJ2-3 and V is TRBV29-1; a weak D match, TRBD1 (6 bases). The V and J ends lost 6 bases and 2 bases respectively, with 18 bases between them. CDR3 size: 15 residues. Per the germline V gene, CDR1 is SQVTM and CDR2 is ANQGSEA. CDR3 sequence (DNA): TGCAGCGTCGTTAAGGACAGTAGCAACACAGATACGCAGTATTTT. Its protein is CSVVKDSSNTDTQYF.

This clone has just a few counts. V and J are TRBV6-1 and TRBJ2-1; TRBD2 agrees at 10 bases. Germline CDR1 MNHNS, CDR2 SASEGT. This CDR3 contains 14 residues. Losses at the gene ends were 8 bases for V and 7 bases for J; bases not matched to a gene: 8. CDR3 sequence reads: CASGAGGPGNEQFF. The CDR3 coding sequence is TGTGCCAGCGGAGCGGGGGGGCCCGGTAATGAGCAGTTCTTC.

J is TRBJ2-3 and V is TRBV10-3; 10 bases map to TRBD2. J was trimmed by 4 bases and V by 1 base; bases with no gene match: 5. This CDR3 region has 16 residues. Looked up from germline, CDR1 is ENHRY and CDR2 is SYGVKD. The CDR3, as DNA: TGTGCCATCAGTGAGTTTGGGCTAGCGGGGGCAGATACGCAGTATTTT. Protein: CAISEFGLAGADTQYF.

The rearrangement joins TRBV7-9 to TRBJ2-1; unclear D gene. The CDR3 length is 12 residues. Trimming took off 4 bases at V and 3 bases at J, with 4 bases between the two ends. Germline CDR1 reads SEHNR; CDR2 reads FQNEAQ (reference sequence). Here the CDR3 DNA reads TGTGCCAGCAGCTCGCTCTACAATGAGCAGTTCTTC. This translates into CASSSLYNEQFF.

This chain connects TRBV7-6 to TRBJ1-1; no reliable D call. CDR3 size: 13 residues. Trimming removed 3 bases at V and 1 base at J, with 6 bases between. From germline, CDR1 is SGHVS and CDR2 FNYEAQ. CDR3 amino acids: CASSFGPNTEAFF. The DNA of the CDR3 is TGTGCCAGCAGCTTCGGTCCGAACACTGAAGCTTTCTTT.

The CDR3 protein is CASSPRDYSLAKNIQYF. The CDR3 nucleotides are TGTGCCAGCAGCCCCCGGGACTACTCACTGGCCAAAAACATTCAGTACTTC. The chain links TRBV9 to TRBJ2-4; TRBD2 aligns across 7 bases. The CDR3 consists of 17 residues. V lost 4 bases to trimming and J lost 1 base; unmatched junction nucleotides: 11. Per germline, CDR1 SGDLS and CDR2 YYNGEE.

The chain carries TRBV29-1 and TRBJ1-1; a possible D gene is TRBD1 (5 bases). Per the germline V gene, CDR1 is SQVTM and CDR2 is ANQGSEA. Trimming left V 6 bases short and J 11 bases short, with 16 bases between. The CDR3 runs 11 residues. CDR3 nucleotide sequence: TGCAGCGTCGATTCCCAGGGTAGGGCTTTCTTT. Protein: CSVDSQGRAFF.

This rearrangement joins TRBV27 to TRBJ2-1; D is unresolved. The germline CDR1 and CDR2 sequences are MNHEY and SMNVEV (reference sequence). The CDR3 contains 15 residues. Trimming shortened V by 3 bases and J by 0 bases, and 9 bases separated the two germline ends. The CDR3 bases are TGTGCCAGCAGTTTCATTCCCAGCTCCTACAATGAGCAGTTCTTC. Translating it yields CASSFIPSSYNEQFF.

This chain links TRBV28 with TRBJ1-1; the D is unclear. From germline, CDR1 is MDHEN and CDR2 SYDVKM. V was shortened by 5 bases and J by 1 base, with 14 bases between the two germline ends. This CDR3 is 15 amino acids long. CDR3 protein: CASSPLTVRNTEAFF. The CDR3 DNA follows: TGTGCCAGCAGTCCTCTAACTGTCCGGAACACTGAAGCTTTCTTT.

DNA for the CDR3: TGCGCCAGCAGCCAAGGGCCCGGGGTGTGGTCACCCCTCCACTTT. Translation gives CASSQGPGVWSPLHF. V is TRBV4-1 and J is TRBJ1-6, with unresolved D. The CDR3 has 15 amino acids. Germline V gene data show CDR1 as MGHRA and CDR2 as YSYEKL. Trimming pared 1 base from V and 10 bases from J, leaving 14 bases between.

The chain uses TRBV6-1 and TRBJ2-1; TRBD2 agrees at 13 bases. V lost 5 bases, J lost 4 bases, and 2 bases stayed unmatched. Germline assignment: CDR1 MNHNS and CDR2 SASEGT. This CDR3 is built from 15 residues. CDR3 nucleotides: TGTGCCAGCAGTTCACTAGCGGGGGGGTACAATGAGCAGTTCTTC. It specifies CASSSLAGGYNEQFF.

There are a few counts of this clone. The chain carries TRBV4-1 and TRBJ2-7; D remains unclear. The germline gives CDR1 MGHRA, CDR2 YSYEKL. This CDR3 is 16 amino acids long. V gave up 0 bases and J gave up 2 bases, with 14 bases separating them. For the CDR3, the DNA is TGCGCCAGCAGCCAAGAATATTCAGTGACGACCTACGAGCAGTACTTC. Protein: CASSQEYSVTTYEQYF.

This clone was seen a handful of times. The chain employs TRBV28 and TRBJ2-5; D is uncertain. Germline CDR1 is MDHEN and CDR2 is SYDVKM. V was trimmed by 5 bases and J by 3 bases, leaving 10 bases between them. The CDR3 is made up of 13 amino acids. In DNA form, the CDR3 reads TGTGCCAGCAGTCTCCTCCGAAAAGAGACCCAGTACTTC. Translating gives CASSLLRKETQYF. Filled out from reference TRBV28 and TRBJ2-5, the complete variable domain reads DVKVTQSSRYLVKRTGEKVFLECVQDMDHENMFWYRQDPGLGLRLIYFSYDVKMKEKGDIPEGYSVSREKKERFSLILESASTNQTSMYLCASSLLRKETQYFGPGTRLLVL.

This clone was seen more than once but under ten times. The chain is built from TRBV5-5 and TRBJ2-2; perhaps TRBD2 as D (6 bases). This CDR3 spans 13 amino acids. Trimming stripped 4 bases from V and 6 bases from J, with 10 bases between. The germline CDR1 and CDR2 sequences are SGHKS and YYEKEE (reference sequence). The CDR3 DNA follows: TGTGCCAGCAGCGTTGGAGGGGCCGGGGAGCTGTTTTTT. This sequence encodes CASSVGGAGELFF.

This clone was counted between two and nine times. The genes are TRBV15 and TRBJ1-2, with a possible D match to TRBD1 (6 bases). The V end lost 0 bases, the J end lost 8 bases, and 13 bases lay between the germline ends. This CDR3 is built from 14 residues. CDR1 LNHNV and CDR2 YYDKDF come from the germline V gene (reference sequence). The CDR3 here is CATSRDESGAGYTF. The CDR3 DNA is TGTGCCACCAGCAGAGATGAATCGGGGGCAGGCTACACCTTC.

The rearrangement uses TRBV5-6 and TRBJ2-4; TRBD1 or TRBD2 may be the D gene (5 bases each). In germline, CDR1 is SGHDT, CDR2 YYEEEE. This CDR3 is built from 13 residues. V lost 3 bases to trimming and J lost 8 bases, with 12 bases between them. The CDR3 sequence is CASSSAGADIQYF. The CDR3 region has the DNA TGTGCCAGCAGCTCCGCCGGGGCAGACATTCAGTACTTC.

The V and J genes are TRBV7-9 and TRBJ2-1; TRBD1 or TRBD2 may be the D gene (5 bases each). Trimming took 5 bases from V and 4 from J, leaving 21 bases between them. The CDR3 is 17 amino acids. CDR1 is SEHNR, CDR2 FQNEAQ, per germline (reference sequence). CDR3 residues: CASSTSPGRVTYNEQFF. In DNA, the CDR3 is TGTGCCAGCAGCACCTCACCGGGGCGCGTGACGTACAATGAGCAGTTCTTC.